A single sample gave rise to the 25 T cell receptor beta chains below, sequenced in a study of blood T cell repertoires in COVID-19. Assay used: immunoSEQ multiplex PCR; TCRdb lists only in-frame clones, some missing. The table has about 75,000 clones, around 80% seen once; the top ten hold more than 20%. Material for sequencing was peripheral blood. The receptors come from a woman aged 45 to 65 with acute or convalescent COVID-19.

This clone was seen only once. This chain uses TRBV29-1 with TRBJ1-1; 7 bases fit TRBD1. Losses at the gene ends were 7 bases for V and 0 bases for J; bases not matched to a gene: 8. Per the germline V gene, CDR1 is SQVTM and CDR2 is ANQGSEA. This CDR3 comprises 14 residues. CDR3 in amino acids: CSARQGTMNTEAFF. DNA for the CDR3: TGCAGCGCTCGACAGGGTACGATGAACACTGAAGCTTTCTTT.

This clone was counted a single time. The chain recombines TRBV9 with TRBJ2-7, with a tentative D call TRBD1 (6 bases). Trimming pared 3 bases from V and 2 bases from J, leaving 12 bases between. The CDR3 is 14 residues long. The germline V gene encodes CDR1 SGDLS and CDR2 YYNGEE. CDR3 protein: CASSESTGPYEQYF. The CDR3 nucleotides read TGTGCCAGCAGCGAGTCGACAGGACCCTACGAGCAGTACTTC. Full variable domain (remainder filled in from reference TRBV9 and TRBJ2-7): DSGVTQTPKHLITATGQRVTLRCSPRSGDLSVYWYQQSLDQGLQFLIQYYNGEERAKGNILERFSAQQFPDLHSELNLSSLELGDSALYFCASSESTGPYEQYFGPGTRLTVT.

This clone came up many times. This chain joins TRBV14 and TRBJ1-3; D uncertain. From germline, CDR1 is SGHDN and CDR2 FVKESK. V was cut by 5 bases and J by 1 base, with 6 bases left in between. The CDR3 spans 13 residues. CDR3 nucleotides: TGTGCCAGCAGCTATTATTCTGGAAACACCATATATTTT. It specifies CASSYYSGNTIYF.

The rearrangement uses TRBV13 and TRBJ2-1, with 10 bases identical to TRBD1. After removal of 5 bases from V and 9 bases from J, the junction contained 7 bases not matched to a gene. CDR1 is PRHDT and CDR2 is FYEKMQ in the germline V gene (reference sequence). The CDR3 spans 14 residues. Here the CDR3 DNA reads TGTGCCAGCAGCCCGGGACAGGGGTTAGGTGAGCAGTTCTTC. Its translation: CASSPGQGLGEQFF.

This sequence joins TRBV6-2 or TRBV6-3 and TRBJ2-1; 13 nucleotides line up with TRBD2. The CDR3 loop spans 16 amino acids. Germline-derived CDR1 and CDR2 are MNHEY and SVGEGT. With V trimmed by 6 bases and J by 8 bases, 10 bases remained unmatched. DNA for the CDR3: TGTGCCAGCAGCCCCGGGACTAGCGGGAAACGGGATGAGCAGTTCTTC. It translates to CASSPGTSGKRDEQFF.

This clone was seen just once. The chain recombines TRBV9 with TRBJ1-1; the D is unclear. This CDR3 spans 13 amino acids. Deletions cut 7 bases from V and 8 bases from J, with 18 bases between. The germline V gene has CDR1 SGDLS and CDR2 YYNGEE. The CDR3 region is CASAESFTSEAFF. The CDR3 nucleotides read TGTGCCAGCGCGGAGAGCTTTACATCGGAAGCTTTCTTT.

The chain recombines TRBV5-1 with TRBJ1-2, with D maybe TRBD1 (5 bases). Germline V CDR1 and CDR2: SGHRS, YFSETQ. The CDR3 spans 12 residues. V gave up 5 bases and J gave up 6 bases, with 11 bases separating them. CDR3 coding DNA: TGCGCCAGCAGTTTGCAGGGCGATGGCTACACCTTC. Protein product: CASSLQGDGYTF. Full variable domain (outside the CDR3, taken from reference TRBV5-1 and TRBJ1-2): KAGVTQTPRYLIKTRGQQVTLSCSPISGHRSVSWYQQTPGQGLQFLFEYFSETQRNKGNFPGRFSGRQFSNSRSEMNVSTLELGDSALYLCASSLQGDGYTFGSGTRLTVV.

The J gene is TRBJ1-2, the V gene TRBV15; D not resolved. Germline V gene data show CDR1 as LNHNV and CDR2 as YYDKDF (reference sequence). The germline V and J ends were trimmed by 5 bases and 8 bases, with 15 bases remaining between them. The length of the CDR3 is 13 residues. CDR3 sequence (DNA): TGTGCCACCAGCTTCCAGTCGACAAGAGGCTACACCTTC. Protein sequence: CATSFQSTRGYTF.

The genes are TRBV18 and TRBJ2-4; 7 positions match TRBD2. CDR1 is KGHSH and CDR2 is LQKENI in the germline V gene. CDR3 length: 16 residues. V lost 3 bases, J lost 7 bases, and 12 bases stayed unmatched. CDR3 loop: CASSPRERDGRNIQYF. The CDR3 nucleotides are TGTGCCAGCTCACCCAGAGAGCGGGACGGGCGGAACATTCAGTACTTC.

This chain uses TRBV7-2 with TRBJ1-1, with D maybe TRBD1 (5 bases). Trimming took 0 bases from V and 7 from J, leaving 9 bases between them. The CDR3 length is 13 residues. CDR1 and CDR2 from the germline V gene are SGHTA and FQGNSA. The CDR3 is CASSLAWQGEAFF. CDR3 nucleotides: TGTGCCAGCAGCTTAGCGTGGCAGGGTGAAGCTTTCTTT. Combining the CDR3 with reference TRBV7-2 and TRBJ1-1 gives the whole variable domain GAGVSQSPSNKVTEKGKDVELRCDPISGHTALYWYRQSLGQGLEFLIYFQGNSAPDKSGLPSDRFSAERTGGSVSTLTIQRTQQEDSAVYLCASSLAWQGEAFFGQGTRLTVV.

In this sample, this clone turned up once. V gene TRBV29-1 combines with J gene TRBJ2-7; perhaps TRBD1 as D (5 bases). The germline gives CDR1 SQVTM, CDR2 ANQGSEA. The CDR3 spans 12 residues. V lost 4 bases and J lost 3, with 10 bases in between. Here the CDR3 reads CSVARQGYEQYF. CDR3 nucleotides: TGCAGCGTTGCGCGGCAGGGCTACGAGCAGTACTTC.

The rearrangement uses TRBV2 and TRBJ2-2, with D tentatively TRBD1 (7 bases). Germline loops: CDR1 SNHLY, CDR2 FYNNEI. The ends were cut back, 6 bases at V and 7 bases at J, with 12 bases in the middle. The CDR3 covers 13 residues. The CDR3 sequence is CASSQGGGGELFF. The CDR3 DNA reads as TGTGCCAGCAGCCAGGGGGGCGGCGGGGAGCTGTTTTTT.

The DNA of the CDR3 is TGCGCCAGCAGCTCCACAGTTAACTATGGCTACACCTTC. Translated, it gives CASSSTVNYGYTF. The chain employs TRBV5-1 and TRBJ1-2; D unclear. This CDR3 has 13 residues. The ends were cut back, 3 bases at V and 1 base at J, with 7 bases in the middle. Per germline, CDR1 SGHRS and CDR2 YFSETQ.

The V and J genes are TRBV10-3 and TRBJ2-5; 10 nucleotides agree with TRBD1. The ends lost 5 bases at V and 5 bases at J; junction bases unmatched: 5. The CDR3 is 14 amino acids. Germline CDR1 ENHRY, CDR2 SYGVKD. The CDR3 here is CAISPGQGWETQYF. CDR3 nucleotide sequence: TGTGCCATCAGTCCGGGACAGGGGTGGGAGACCCAGTACTTC.

CDR3 amino acids: CASSPRGGLVNTEAFF. As DNA, the CDR3 is TGTGCCAGCAGCCCCCGGGGGGGGCTCGTGAACACTGAAGCTTTCTTT. The rearrangement joins TRBV9 to TRBJ1-1, with TRBD1 as a possible D gene (6 bases). Trimming cost V 4 bases and J 0 bases, with 16 bases left between them. CDR1 and CDR2 from the germline V gene are SGDLS and YYNGEE. The CDR3 has 16 amino acids.

The gene calls are TRBV15 and TRBJ1-6; a weak D match, TRBD1 (5 bases). The germline gives CDR1 LNHNV, CDR2 YYDKDF (reference sequence). This CDR3 comprises 14 residues. Trimming took off 6 bases at V and 10 bases at J, with 16 bases between the two ends. As DNA, the CDR3 is TGTGCCACCAGAATCACAGGAAGACAGTCACCCCTCCACTTT. Encoded protein: CATRITGRQSPLHF.

V is TRBV13 and J is TRBJ2-7; the D gene is possibly TRBD2 (5 bases). The CDR3 length is 15 residues. V lost 0 bases and J lost 2, with 11 bases in between. Per germline, CDR1 PRHDT and CDR2 FYEKMQ (reference sequence). The CDR3 DNA reads as TGTGCCAGCAGCTTAGGCGGCGGGCAAACCTACGAGCAGTACTTC. Residues: CASSLGGGQTYEQYF.

The CDR3 loop reads CASSLLSRVETSGELFF. For the CDR3, the DNA is TGTGCCAGCAGTTTATTATCCCGGGTGGAGACTAGCGGGGAGCTGTTTTTT. V and J are TRBV28 and TRBJ2-2; D is possibly TRBD2 (6 bases). Germline V gene lookup returns CDR1 MDHEN and CDR2 SYDVKM. This CDR3 has 17 residues. The ends were cut back, 1 base at V and 7 bases at J, with 19 bases in the middle.

V gene TRBV4-1 combines with J gene TRBJ1-5; D might be TRBD1 (6 bases). V was clipped by 0 bases and J by 6 bases, with 6 bases between them. This CDR3 comprises 13 residues. Germline V lookup: CDR1 MGHRA, CDR2 YSYEKL. The CDR3 region is CASSQEGAQPQHF. In DNA form, the CDR3 reads TGCGCCAGCAGCCAAGAGGGGGCTCAGCCCCAGCATTTT.

The rearrangement joins TRBV28 to TRBJ2-7, with 8 bases aligning to TRBD2. V shed 3 bases and J 3 bases; nucleotides not matched to a gene: 4. The germline CDR1 and CDR2 sequences are MDHEN and SYDVKM. The CDR3 totals 14 residues. The CDR3 reads CASSFVTSDYEQYF. CDR3 nucleotide sequence: TGTGCCAGCAGTTTCGTGACTAGCGACTACGAGCAGTACTTC. Complete variable domain (other parts from reference TRBV28 and TRBJ2-7): DVKVTQSSRYLVKRTGEKVFLECVQDMDHENMFWYRQDPGLGLRLIYFSYDVKMKEKGDIPEGYSVSREKKERFSLILESASTNQTSMYLCASSFVTSDYEQYFGPGTRLTVT.

The V gene is TRBV4-3, the J gene TRBJ2-7, with 8 bases fitting TRBD1. V lost 3 bases and J lost 6; bases outside the gene matches: 7. The CDR3 totals 14 residues. Per germline, CDR1 LGHNA and CDR2 YSLEER. This CDR3 reads CASSHSLGQGEQYF. In nucleotides, the CDR3 is TGCGCCAGCAGCCATTCCCTAGGACAGGGCGAGCAGTACTTC.

A note on this clone: At one of its ends the junction is not consistent with the germline gene, which may arise from a read error. This rearrangement joins TRBV6-1 to TRBJ2-3; a possible D gene is TRBD1 (6 bases). CDR3 length: 18 amino acids. CDR1 and CDR2 (germline): MNHNS, SASEGT. The CDR3 sequence: CASCDPFLGYRETDTQYF. The CDR3 nucleotides read TGTGCCAGCTGTGATCCCTTCCTTGGTTACAGGGAAACAGATACGCAGTATTTT.

The chain recombines TRBV7-9 with TRBJ1-1; 7 bases fit TRBD1. The length of the CDR3 is 13 residues. Germline V gene lookup returns CDR1 SEHNR and CDR2 FQNEAQ (reference sequence). Germline trimming cut 9 bases from V and 6 bases from J; bases unmatched to any gene: 10. The CDR3 here is CASGRGTVAEAFF. Written as DNA, the CDR3 is TGTGCCAGTGGACGGGGGACAGTCGCTGAAGCTTTCTTT.

V gene TRBV6-5 combines with J gene TRBJ2-4; no firm D call. Trimming took 4 bases from V and 1 from J, leaving 11 bases between them. The CDR3 spans 15 residues. Looked up from germline, CDR1 is MNHEY and CDR2 is SVGAGI. The CDR3 nucleotides read TGTGCCAGCAGTTCCCTTGGCTGGGCCAAAAACATTCAGTACTTC. It translates to CASSSLGWAKNIQYF.

The chain links TRBV7-2 to TRBJ2-1, with D maybe TRBD2 (5 bases). Germline CDR1 and CDR2: SGHTA and FQGNSA. CDR3 length equals 13 residues. The V and J ends lost 3 bases and 7 bases respectively, with 10 bases between them. The CDR3 region has the DNA TGTGCCAGCAGCTTTAGCGCCCGGAATGAGCAGTTCTTC. This sequence encodes CASSFSARNEQFF. Complete variable domain (other parts from reference TRBV7-2 and TRBJ2-1): GAGVSQSPSNKVTEKGKDVELRCDPISGHTALYWYRQSLGQGLEFLIYFQGNSAPDKSGLPSDRFSAERTGGSVSTLTIQRTQQEDSAVYLCASSFSARNEQFFGPGTRLTVL.